This T cell receptor beta chain was observed in a study of identifying expanded T cells in peripheral blood. Broader study findings: Over about two and four weeks, about 15 and 19 clones changed, versus around 1.3 between replicates. Variance in clone template counts between roughly two-week samples significantly increased with total template count across all healthy donors.

Data came from immunoSEQ multiplex PCR; TCRdb stores just in-frame clones and leaves some out. In the table there are some 93,000 clones, approximately 86% of which are singletons. As to this clone: Its antigen is not known.

V lost 5 bases and J lost 3, with 14 bases in between. The V gene's germline CDR1 is MNHNS and CDR2 SASEGT. The CDR3 has 14 residues. The receptor was isolated from a person aged 18-70 years in good health. The chain carries TRBV6-1 and TRBJ2-7, with D possibly TRBD1 on 7 matching bases. Sequencing was performed on blood. The CDR3 coding sequence is TGTGCCAGCAGTCGACAGGGAGGCCTCTACGAGCAGTACTTC. This gives the protein CASSRQGGLYEQYF.